Following are 8 T cell receptor beta chains from one sample sequenced in a study of ipilimumab plus nivolumab after autologous stem cell transplantation. The data were produced by immunoSEQ multiplex PCR, yet TCRdb's version contains in-frame clones alone and is incomplete. The sample lists fewer than 45,000 clones; more than 85% were seen once. Sequences were derived from PBMCs, sampled in a trial of ipilimumab plus nivolumab as post-transplant consolidation. The receptors here all came from a male donor with multiple myeloma.

CDR3 in amino acids: CASSSGPRASGSENEQFF. The CDR3 nucleotides read TGTGCCAGCAGCTCGGGCCCCCGGGCTAGCGGGAGTGAGAATGAGCAGTTCTTC. The chain combines TRBV5-5 with TRBJ2-1; 10 bases are shared with TRBD2. The J segment lost 7 bases and the V segment lost 3 bases, leaving 16 bases of the junction unmatched. The CDR3 runs 18 residues. Germline V gene sequence: CDR1 SGHKS, CDR2 YYEKEE (reference sequence). Filled out from reference TRBV5-5 and TRBJ2-1, the complete variable domain reads DAGVTQSPTHLIKTRGQQVTLRCSPISGHKSVSWYQQVLGQGPQFIFQYYEKEERGRGNFPDRFSARQFPNYSSELNVNALLLGDSALYLCASSSGPRASGSENEQFFGPGTRLTVL.

The chain combines TRBV5-1 with TRBJ1-1; D is unclear. Germline loops: CDR1 SGHRS, CDR2 YFSETQ. There are 14 residues in the CDR3. Deletions cut 0 bases from V and 4 bases from J, with 10 bases between. The CDR3 DNA reads as TGCGCCAGCAGCTTGGGAATGTTGGGCACTGAAGCTTTCTTT. It codes for CASSLGMLGTEAFF.

The V gene is TRBV2, the J gene TRBJ1-6, with D maybe TRBD1 (6 bases). This CDR3 spans 15 amino acids. Trimming stripped 6 bases from V and 7 bases from J, with 16 bases between. Germline loops: CDR1 SNHLY, CDR2 FYNNEI. CDR3 DNA: TGTGCCAGCAGCGCGGGCACAGGGCCAAATTCACCCCTCCACTTT. Translated: CASSAGTGPNSPLHF.

The chain uses TRBV11-2 and TRBJ1-1, with D possibly being TRBD1 (5 bases). Germline V gene lookup returns CDR1 SGHAT and CDR2 FQNNGV. The V end was cut by 5 bases, the J end by 1 base, with 14 bases between. The CDR3 is 15 residues long. CDR3 in amino acids: CASSPYAGQNTEAFF. CDR3 DNA sequence: TGTGCCAGCAGCCCCTATGCGGGGCAGAACACTGAAGCTTTCTTT.

The rearrangement links TRBV28 to TRBJ1-2; 7 bases are shared with TRBD1. The CDR3 runs 14 residues. Germline trimming cut 2 bases from V and 7 bases from J; bases unmatched to any gene: 7. Germline CDR1 and CDR2: MDHEN and SYDVKM. In DNA form, the CDR3 reads TGTGCCAGCAGTTTACTTGAGACAGGGAGTGGCTACACCTTC. Its protein is CASSLLETGSGYTF.

Here the CDR3 DNA reads TGTGCCAGCAGTGGTTTAACAGGGGCCGGCAATCAGCCCCAGCATTTT. This translates into CASSGLTGAGNQPQHF. The chain carries TRBV6-1 and TRBJ1-5; 7 bases are shared with TRBD1. V trimming: 4 bases; J trimming: 2 bases; junction bases outside the gene matches: 8. Germline lookup yields CDR1 MNHNS and CDR2 SASEGT. CDR3 length: 16 residues.

V usage is TRBV7-2 and J usage is TRBJ1-4; tentative D call: TRBD1 (5 bases). Per germline, CDR1 SGHTA and CDR2 FQGNSA. This CDR3 contains 15 residues. V was shortened by 4 bases and J by 3 bases, with 12 bases between the two germline ends. The CDR3: CASSWAAGPNEKLFF. CDR3 sequence (DNA): TGTGCCAGCAGCTGGGCGGCGGGGCCTAATGAAAAACTGTTTTTT.

Only a few counts were recorded for this clone. This rearrangement joins TRBV7-8 to TRBJ2-7; 8 bases map to TRBD1. The germline V gene has CDR1 SGHVS and CDR2 FQNEAQ. Trimming removed 1 base from V and 5 bases from J; junction bases left unmatched: 4. This CDR3 is built from 14 residues. The CDR3 bases are TGTGCCAGCAGCTTAGTGGACAGGGTCCACGAGCAGTACTTC. It translates to CASSLVDRVHEQYF.